A single TCR beta chain is shown here with its context. Its antigen is still unknown. The CDR3 runs 15 residues. The germline gives CDR1 MNHNS, CDR2 SASEGT. Trimming took off 6 bases at V and 3 bases at J, with 17 bases between the two ends. Treatment denoted: oral pan-JAK inhibitor, 5-10 mg twice daily. cDNA prepared by RNA extraction and subsequent reverse transcription served as the template for sequencing. The table came from immunoSEQ multiplex PCR; TCRdb's copy has only in-frame clones and leaves some out. The table shows approximately 90,000 clones, with approximately 70% occurring only once. This specimen comes from a study of CD8+ T cells in alopecia areata. The wider study: Patients received oral tofacitinib, 5 to 10 mg twice daily, for moderate-to-severe alopecia areata. The study's findings and limits: The study found TCR sharing across patients less clear than in mice, possibly for HLA reasons.

The clonotype originates from a human donor with alopecia areata. This chain links TRBV6-1 with TRBJ1-1, with D possibly TRBD1 on 5 matching bases. The sequencing used CD8+ T cells sorted from blood, collected at roughly week 45, from a patient treated with tofacitinib. The CDR3 spells CASSPVAPGDTEAFF. In nucleotides, the CDR3 is TGTGCCAGCAGCCCCGTGGCCCCGGGGGACACTGAAGCTTTCTTT.